What follows is one TCR beta chain and its context. CD45RA-negative memory and CD45RA+ naive subsets were split from the CD4+ cells. V gave up 2 bases and J gave up 0 bases; unmatched junction bases: 3. The CDR3 has 15 amino acids. Germline lookup yields CDR1 SGHDT and CDR2 YYEEEE. The data stem from a study of shared clonotypes between healthy human individuals. Some clones are missing from TCRdb's copy, which holds only in-frame ones; the method was immunoSEQ multiplex PCR. This table holds 2 million to 2.5 million clones, approximately 95% found once. The chain carries TRBV5-6 and TRBJ1-2, with 8 nucleotides matching TRBD1. Sequencing was carried out using naive CD4+ T cells sorted from blood. Subset described: CD45RA+ positively selected. This sequence was found in a man between 18 and 35 years old in good health. Written as DNA, the CDR3 is TGTGCCAGCAGCTTTGGGGACAGGCCTAACTATGGCTACACCTTC. Protein: CASSFGDRPNYGYTF.